The rows below give T cell receptor beta chains drawn from one sample of a study of blood T cell repertoires in COVID-19. The assay was immunoSEQ multiplex PCR, and TCRdb's table has in-frame clones only and misses some. The table shows 180,000 or so clones, with around 83% occurring only once. Sequencing input: peripheral blood. Source of these receptors: a man aged 18 to 30 with acute or convalescent COVID-19. Each CDR3 is given with its conserved first and last residue. A D gene is named only where the DNA matches it firmly. A clone size is listed for some rows: how often the clone was seen (once, few, many), or a class if it is expanded.

-,TRBJ1-2,TRBD1,TRBV6-5,TGTGCCACCGAGATAAGCGACAGGGATCCGTATGGCTACACCTTC,CATEISDRDPYGYTF
-,TRBJ1-1,-,TRBV29-1,TGCAGCGCCCCCGGAGCTTTCTTT,CSAPGAFF
-,TRBJ2-1,TRBD1,TRBV7-2,TGTGCCAGCAGCATAGACAGGGGATCCTACAATGAGCAGTTCTTC,CASSIDRGSYNEQFF
-,TRBJ2-3,TRBD1,TRBV7-9,TGTGCCAGCAGCCTACGCATCCCCCCCGGACAGGGAAACACAGATACGCAGTATTTT,CASSLRIPPGQGNTDTQYF
-,TRBJ2-3,TRBD1,TRBV27,TGTGCCAGCACCCGACAGGGGGGGGATACGCAGTATTTT,CASTRQGGDTQYF
-,TRBJ2-5,-,TRBV2,TGTGCCAGCAGTGCCAGGGAACAAGAGACCCAGTACTTC,CASSAREQETQYF
-,TRBJ2-2,-,TRBV9,TGTGCCAGCAGCCCAGCGACGACCGGGGAGCTGTTTTTT,CASSPATTGELFF
-,TRBJ2-7,TRBD2,TRBV4-1,TGCGCCAGCAGCCAACACCGACTAGCGGAGGACGAGCAGTACTTC,CASSQHRLAEDEQYF
-,TRBJ1-2,-,TRBV15,TGTGCCACCAGCAGAGAGTCAGGGGCGCACTATGGCTACACCTTC,CATSRESGAHYGYTF
-,TRBJ2-7,-,TRBV18,TGTGCCAGCTCACCGAGGCAGGGTAGTTCCTACGAGCAGTACTTC,CASSPRQGSSYEQYF
-,TRBJ2-2,TRBD2,TRBV5-5,TGTGCCAGCAACCAAGCGGGGGGCCGCACCGGGGAGCTGTTTTTT,CASNQAGGRTGELFF
-,TRBJ2-1,TRBD2,TRBV5-1,TGCGCCAGCAGCTTGAATCCAAGCCTAGCGGGGGGGCAGTTCTTC,CASSLNPSLAGGQFF
-,TRBJ1-1,-,TRBV15,TGTGCCACCAGCAGATCAGTTCTCTCTGAAGCTTTCTTT,CATSRSVLSEAFF
-,TRBJ2-5,TRBD2,TRBV19,TGTGCCAGTAGTGAAACTAGCGGCTACCAAGAGACCCAGTACTTC,CASSETSGYQETQYF
few,TRBJ1-5,TRBD1,TRBV11-2,TGTGCCAGCAGCAGAGGGACAGGGGTCAATCAGCCCCAGCATTTT,CASSRGTGVNQPQHF